These T cell receptor beta chains were read from a single sample in a study of T cell responses to AZD1222 COVID-19 vaccine. Here immunoSEQ multiplex PCR was the method, and the copy in TCRdb shows in-frame clones only, minus some. The sample has around 130,000 clones, 70% to 90% seen once; the top ten hold approximately 8.8%. The sequencing used peripheral blood, collected on day 0 of AZD1222 vaccination. These receptors all stem from an adult in good health. CDR3s leave out the opening cysteine and the closing phenylalanine or tryptophan. The D gene is left open where the match is weak. Only part of the rows carry a size: once, few, many, or a class if the clone is expanded.

V gene | clone size | D gene | CDR3 protein
TRBV20-1 | NA | TRBD2 | SASTPAGGVYNEQF
TRBV12-3/TRBV12-4 | NA | NA | ASSWGRGAF
TRBV19 | NA | TRBD1 | ASSMLTGTGGSGELF
TRBV5-1 | NA | NA | ASSSETPQGGYT
TRBV9 | NA | TRBD2 | ASSVGPGLAGEGYNEQF
TRBV2 | NA | NA | ASIGDDGEKLF
TRBV9 | NA | TRBD2 | ASSPRGVSSYEQY
TRBV19 | few | NA | ASSIAAAKNIQY
TRBV7-9 | few | NA | ASSLDLAWD
TRBV28 | once | NA | ASSFPQANRANQPQH
TRBV27 | NA | TRBD2 | ASSWGGGGLYNEQF